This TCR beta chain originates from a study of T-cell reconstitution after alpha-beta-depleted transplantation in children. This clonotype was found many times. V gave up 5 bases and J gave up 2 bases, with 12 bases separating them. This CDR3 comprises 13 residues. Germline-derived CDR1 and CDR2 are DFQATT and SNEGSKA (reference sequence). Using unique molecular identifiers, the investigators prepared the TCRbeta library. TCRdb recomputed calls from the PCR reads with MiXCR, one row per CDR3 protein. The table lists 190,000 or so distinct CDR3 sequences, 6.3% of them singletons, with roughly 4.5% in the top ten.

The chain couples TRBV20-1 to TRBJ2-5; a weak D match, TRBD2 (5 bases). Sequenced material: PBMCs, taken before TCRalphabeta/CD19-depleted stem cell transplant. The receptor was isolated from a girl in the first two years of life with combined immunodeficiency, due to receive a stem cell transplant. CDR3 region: CSAEGTNQETQYF. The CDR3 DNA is TGCAGTGCTGAGGGCACTAATCAAGAGACCCAGTACTTC.